This T cell receptor (beta chain) was profiled in a study of CXCR3-negative and CXCR3-positive naive CD8 T cells. Study-wide findings and caveats: Similar levels of surface CD5 were seen between naive subsets; TCR strength was inferred from TRB CDR3 properties. TRBV-TRBJ usage matched between naive CXCR3-negative and CXCR3-positive cells but not between memory cells.

Preparation of TRB cDNA libraries relied on 5' RACE carrying UMI labels. Following a re-call of the 5' RACE reads, TCRdb has one entry per CDR3 protein and lacks DNA. The listing records 45,000 to 70,000 distinct CDR3 sequences. Each CD8+ T cell subset was sorted in triplicate, 300,000 or so cells each. CDR1 MNHNS and CDR2 SASEGT come from the germline V gene. This CDR3 has 16 residues. With regard to this clonotype: Its antigen is not identified.

This receptor was obtained from a human donor in good health. Some clones in this sample may be carry-over from other donors' samples. This chain connects TRBV6-1 to TRBJ2-1; no DNA is available, so the TRBD2 call from TCRdb remains unchecked. Sequencing used memory CD8+ T cells from blood. This chain's CDR3 is CASSEVAGGGYNEQFF.